The entry below gives a single TCR beta chain sequence along with its context. Its antigen is still unknown. These data originate in a study of Graves' ophthalmopathy and Graves' hyperthyroidism. The overall study: Peripheral blood (taken before any treatment) was collected at initial diagnosis. Study-level findings and limits: In predicting ophthalmopathy progression, the model reached 70.59% sensitivity and under 85% specificity.

Amplified material comprised TCR beta CDR3 regions derived from RNA transcripts. HTBI primers served in a first-round RT-PCR, which a second-round multiplex PCR followed. A single record per CDR3 protein comes from TCRdb applying MiXCR to the multiplex PCR reads. This table has 400,000 or so distinct CDR3 sequences, roughly a sixth appearing once. V shed 0 bases and J 7 bases; nucleotides not matched to a gene: 8. Germline V lookup: CDR1 MNHEY, CDR2 SVGAGI. The CDR3 runs 15 residues. The sequence derives from an adult woman with stable Graves' hyperthyroidism. The sample was peripheral blood. This rearrangement joins TRBV6-5 to TRBJ2-7, with 8 bases identical to TRBD1. CDR3 in amino acids: CASSYSRDRTVEQYF. The CDR3 DNA follows: TGTGCCAGCAGTTACTCACGGGACAGGACCGTGGAGCAGTACTTC.